The 2 T cell receptor beta chains below all came from one sample that was sequenced in a study of blood T cell repertoires in COVID-19. Profiled with immunoSEQ multiplex PCR; TCRdb holds only in-frame clones, not every one. The sample has some 38,000 clones, about 82% seen once; the top ten hold under 5%. The sequencing sample was made of peripheral blood. These receptors were taken from a man aged 50-59 years with active COVID-19.

The gene calls are TRBV27 and TRBJ1-5; D not certain. The germline gives CDR1 MNHEY, CDR2 SMNVEV (reference sequence). The CDR3 sequence is 13 residues long. Trimming removed 0 bases at V and 4 bases at J, with 4 bases between. The CDR3 loop reads CASSLSPNQPQHF. The CDR3 nucleotides read TGTGCCAGCAGTTTATCTCCGAATCAGCCCCAGCATTTT.

The rearrangement uses TRBV10-3 and TRBJ2-1; 8 bases map to TRBD1. Germline CDR1 is ENHRY and CDR2 is SYGVKD. V was pared by 9 bases and J by 8 bases, with 9 bases of the junction left unmatched. The CDR3 runs 13 residues. The CDR3 loop reads CAIGTGLFDEQFF. In DNA form, the CDR3 reads TGTGCCATAGGGACAGGACTGTTTGATGAGCAGTTCTTC.